The sequence of this T cell receptor (beta chain) was determined in a study of blood T cells in healthy people across ages. Study results and caveats: With age, beta diversity per million T cells declined roughly linearly, significantly by 35 to 40. Long-lived donors carried more naive CD4+ cells and greater diversity than aged donors.

As for this clonotype: Its antigen is not identified.

Drawing of peripheral blood yielded 8.5 to 10 milliliters from each donor. The CDR3 is 15 amino acids. The J segment lost 1 base and the V segment lost 7 bases, leaving 7 bases of the junction unmatched. Germline values: CDR1 MNHEY, CDR2 SVGAGI. Then a second PCR, running about 6 to 12 cycles, was carried out with a sample-barcoded 5' primer and a J-beta primer mix. Any given sample supplied a minimum of 2.5 million CDR3-containing paired-end reads. MiXCR, applied by TCRdb to the 5' RACE reads, yields one record per CDR3 protein. The table lists roughly 1.4 million distinct CDR3 sequences, approximately 59% of them singletons.

The material sequenced was blood. The J gene is TRBJ2-1, the V gene TRBV6-5; TRBD1 agrees at 7 bases. The source is a man between 18 and 35 years old in good health. The CDR3 coding sequence is TGTGCCAGCACCAAGACAGGGAATTCCTACAATGAGCAGTTCTTC. Its protein product is CASTKTGNSYNEQFF.